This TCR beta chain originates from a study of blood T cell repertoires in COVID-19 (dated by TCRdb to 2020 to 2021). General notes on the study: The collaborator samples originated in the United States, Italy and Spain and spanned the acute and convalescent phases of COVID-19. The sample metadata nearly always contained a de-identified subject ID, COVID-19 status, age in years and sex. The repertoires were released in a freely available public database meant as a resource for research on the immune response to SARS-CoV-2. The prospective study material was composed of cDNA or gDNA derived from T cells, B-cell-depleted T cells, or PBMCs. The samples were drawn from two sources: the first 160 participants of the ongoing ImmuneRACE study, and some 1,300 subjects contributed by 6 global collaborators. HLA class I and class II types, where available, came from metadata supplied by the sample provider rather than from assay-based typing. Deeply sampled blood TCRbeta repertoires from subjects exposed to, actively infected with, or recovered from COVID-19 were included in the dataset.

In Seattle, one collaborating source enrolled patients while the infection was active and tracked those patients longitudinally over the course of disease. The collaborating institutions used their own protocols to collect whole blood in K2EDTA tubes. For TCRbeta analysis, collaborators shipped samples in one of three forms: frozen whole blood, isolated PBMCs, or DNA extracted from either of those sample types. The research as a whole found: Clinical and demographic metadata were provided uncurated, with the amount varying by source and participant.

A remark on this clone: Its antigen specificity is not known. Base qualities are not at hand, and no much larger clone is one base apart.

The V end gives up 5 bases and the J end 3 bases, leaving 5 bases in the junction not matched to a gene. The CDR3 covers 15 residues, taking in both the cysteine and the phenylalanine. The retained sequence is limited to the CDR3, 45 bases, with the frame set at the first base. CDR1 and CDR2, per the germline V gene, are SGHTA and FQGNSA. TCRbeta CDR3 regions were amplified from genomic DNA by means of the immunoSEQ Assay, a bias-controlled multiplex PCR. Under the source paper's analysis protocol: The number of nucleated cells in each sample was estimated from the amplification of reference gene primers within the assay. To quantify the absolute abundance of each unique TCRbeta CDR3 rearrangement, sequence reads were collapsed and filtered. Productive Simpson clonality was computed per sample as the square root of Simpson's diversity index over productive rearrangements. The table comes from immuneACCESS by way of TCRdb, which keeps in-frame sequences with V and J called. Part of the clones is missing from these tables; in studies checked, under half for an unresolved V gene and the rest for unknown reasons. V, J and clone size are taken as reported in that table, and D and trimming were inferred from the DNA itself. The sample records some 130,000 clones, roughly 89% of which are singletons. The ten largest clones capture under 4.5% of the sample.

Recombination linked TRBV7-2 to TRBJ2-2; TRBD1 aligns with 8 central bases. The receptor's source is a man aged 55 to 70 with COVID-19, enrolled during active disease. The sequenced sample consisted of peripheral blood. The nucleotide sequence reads TGTGCCAGCAGCCAGGACAGGGCCGACACCGGGGAGCTGTTTTTT. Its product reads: CASSQDRADTGELFF.